The T cell receptor (beta chain) described here comes from a study of blood T cell repertoires in COVID-19. At the level of the study: The origin of the acute and convalescent COVID-19 samples was the United States, Italy and Spain. Nucleic acid was either cDNA or gDNA, and it came from T cells, B-cell-depleted T cells, or PBMCs.

TCRdb's copy holds only in-frame clones and misses some; the assay was immunoSEQ multiplex PCR. The sample holds 300,000 to 500,000 clones; roughly 90% are singletons and the top ten take about 2.1%. The CDR3 is 13 amino acids. V was pared by 1 base and J by 3 bases, with 7 bases between. Germline CDR1 SGHAT, CDR2 FQNNGV. Residents of 20 to 25 US areas, aged roughly 18 to 95 years, made up the participants. Participants were placed into cohorts based on the clinical history they reported. The sequencing sample was made of PBMCs or T cells enriched from blood (not recorded which). The source of this sequence is a woman aged 40 to 49 with acute COVID-19. The J gene is TRBJ2-7, the V gene TRBV11-2; no clear D gene. The CDR3 is CASSLAIGYEQYF. Here the CDR3 DNA reads TGTGCCAGCAGCTTAGCGATCGGCTACGAGCAGTACTTC.